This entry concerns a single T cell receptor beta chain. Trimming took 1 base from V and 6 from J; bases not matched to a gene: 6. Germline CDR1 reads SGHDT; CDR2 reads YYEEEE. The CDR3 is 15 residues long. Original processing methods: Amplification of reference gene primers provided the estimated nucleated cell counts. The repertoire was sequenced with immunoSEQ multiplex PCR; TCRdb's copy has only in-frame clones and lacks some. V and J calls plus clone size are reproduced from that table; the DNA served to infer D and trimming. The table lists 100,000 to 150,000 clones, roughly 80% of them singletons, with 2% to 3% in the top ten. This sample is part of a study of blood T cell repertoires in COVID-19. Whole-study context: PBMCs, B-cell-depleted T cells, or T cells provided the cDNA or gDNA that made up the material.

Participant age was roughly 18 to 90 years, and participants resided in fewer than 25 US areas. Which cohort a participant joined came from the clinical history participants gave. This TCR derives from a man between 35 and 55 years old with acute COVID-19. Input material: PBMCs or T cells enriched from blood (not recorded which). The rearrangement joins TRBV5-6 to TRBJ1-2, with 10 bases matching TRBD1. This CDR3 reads CASSLFLTGGDGYTF. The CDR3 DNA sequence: TGTGCCAGCAGCTTGTTTTTGACAGGGGGCGATGGCTACACCTTC.